This TCR beta chain came from a study of T cell repertoires in cytomegalovirus infection. Study background: Indicated by public TCR beta signatures were CMV infection and matching HLA type.

Overall study results and limits: The cumulative frequency of public TCR beta families identified carriers of CMV plus the relevant HLA. There were HLA-C-restricted CMV-specific TCR beta clonotypes dominating the ex vivo response.

This CDR3 comprises 12 residues. Germline CDR1 and CDR2: DFQATT and SNEGSKA (reference sequence). The V end was cut by 4 bases, the J end by 5 bases, with 9 bases between. TCRdb reprocessed the reads via MiXCR and lists one record per CDR3 protein. The profile shows about 530,000 distinct CDR3 sequences, 26% of them singletons. Of note for this clonotype: The target antigen is unknown.

This clonotype was sampled from a human donor in good health (CMV status not recorded). Some clones in this sample may be carry-over from other donors' samples. Specimen: PBMCs. This chain connects TRBV20-1 to TRBJ2-1, with D uncertain. This CDR3 reads CSANGRDNEQFF. The CDR3 region has the DNA TGCAGTGCTAATGGAAGGGACAATGAGCAGTTCTTC.